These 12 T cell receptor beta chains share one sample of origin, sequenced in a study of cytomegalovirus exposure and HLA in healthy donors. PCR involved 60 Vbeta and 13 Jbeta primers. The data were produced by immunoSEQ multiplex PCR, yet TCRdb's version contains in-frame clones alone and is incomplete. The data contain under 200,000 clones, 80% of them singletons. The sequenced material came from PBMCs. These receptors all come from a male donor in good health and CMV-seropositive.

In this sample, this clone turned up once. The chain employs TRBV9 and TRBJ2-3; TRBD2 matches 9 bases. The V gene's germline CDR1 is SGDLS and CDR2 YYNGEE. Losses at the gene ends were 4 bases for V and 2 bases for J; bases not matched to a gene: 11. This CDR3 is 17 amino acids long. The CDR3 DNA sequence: TGTGCCAGCAGCCCCCGCGCGGGCGGGAGGGACACAGATACGCAGTATTTT. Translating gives CASSPRAGGRDTDTQYF. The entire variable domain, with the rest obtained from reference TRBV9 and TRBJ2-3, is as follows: DSGVTQTPKHLITATGQRVTLRCSPRSGDLSVYWYQQSLDQGLQFLIQYYNGEERAKGNILERFSAQQFPDLHSELNLSSLELGDSALYFCASSPRAGGRDTDTQYFGPGTRLTVL.

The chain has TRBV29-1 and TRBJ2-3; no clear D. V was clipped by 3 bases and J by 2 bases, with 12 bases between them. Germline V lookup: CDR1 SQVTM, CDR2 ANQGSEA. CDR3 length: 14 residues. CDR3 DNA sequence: TGCAGCGTTGATCCGACTGGCACCACAGATACGCAGTATTTT. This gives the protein CSVDPTGTTDTQYF.

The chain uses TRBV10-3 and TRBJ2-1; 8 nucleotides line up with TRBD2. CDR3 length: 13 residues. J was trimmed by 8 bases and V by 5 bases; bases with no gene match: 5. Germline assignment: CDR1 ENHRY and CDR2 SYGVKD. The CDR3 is CAISTGGRDEQFF. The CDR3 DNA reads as TGTGCCATCAGTACGGGAGGGAGGGATGAGCAGTTCTTC.

This chain's CDR3 is CASSLPTSGTDTQYF. The CDR3 region has the DNA TGTGCCAGCAGCTTACCGACTAGCGGGACAGATACGCAGTATTTT. This chain connects TRBV7-9 to TRBJ2-3; 10 nucleotides line up with TRBD2. This CDR3 region has 15 residues. CDR1 is SEHNR and CDR2 is FQNEAQ in the germline V gene (reference sequence). The junction had 2 bases not matched to a gene; V was cut back by 2 bases and J by 3 bases.

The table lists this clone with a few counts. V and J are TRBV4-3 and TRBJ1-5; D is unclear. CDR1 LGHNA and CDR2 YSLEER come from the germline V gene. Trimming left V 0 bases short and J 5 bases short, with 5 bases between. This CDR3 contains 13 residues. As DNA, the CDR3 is TGCGCCAGCAGCCAAGAATCCTATCAGCCCCAGCATTTT. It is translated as CASSQESYQPQHF.

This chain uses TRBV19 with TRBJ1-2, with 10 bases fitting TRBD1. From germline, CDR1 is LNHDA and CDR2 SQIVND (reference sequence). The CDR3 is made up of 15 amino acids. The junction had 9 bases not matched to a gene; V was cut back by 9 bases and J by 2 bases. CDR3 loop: CASRDRGPLNYGYTF. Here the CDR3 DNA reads TGTGCCAGCCGGGACAGGGGACCCCTCAACTATGGCTACACCTTC.

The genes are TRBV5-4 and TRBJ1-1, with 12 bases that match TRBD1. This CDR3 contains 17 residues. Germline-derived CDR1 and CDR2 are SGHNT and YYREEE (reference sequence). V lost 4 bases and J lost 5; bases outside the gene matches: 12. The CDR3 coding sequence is TGTGCCAGCAGCGCGGGACAGGGGGCTCTTGAAACAACTGAAGCTTTCTTT. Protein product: CASSAGQGALETTEAFF.

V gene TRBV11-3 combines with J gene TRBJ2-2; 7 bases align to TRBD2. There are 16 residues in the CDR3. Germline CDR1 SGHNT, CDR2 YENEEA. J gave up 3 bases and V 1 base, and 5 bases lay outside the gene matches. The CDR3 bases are TGTGCCAGCAGCTTAGGGCGGACTAGAGACACCGGGGAGCTGTTTTTT. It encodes CASSLGRTRDTGELFF.

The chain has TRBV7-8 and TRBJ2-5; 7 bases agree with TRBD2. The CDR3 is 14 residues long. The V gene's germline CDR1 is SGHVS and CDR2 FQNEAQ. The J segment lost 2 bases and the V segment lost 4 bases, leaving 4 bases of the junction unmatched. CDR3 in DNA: TGTGCCAGCAGCTCCTGGGAGGGGCAAGAGACCCAGTACTTC. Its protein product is CASSSWEGQETQYF. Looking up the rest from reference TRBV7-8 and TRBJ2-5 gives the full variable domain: GAGVSQSPRYKVAKRGQDVALRCDPISGHVSLFWYQQALGQGPEFLTYFQNEAQLDKSGLPSDRFFAERPEGSVSTLKIQRTQQEDSAVYLCASSSWEGQETQYFGPGTRLLVL.

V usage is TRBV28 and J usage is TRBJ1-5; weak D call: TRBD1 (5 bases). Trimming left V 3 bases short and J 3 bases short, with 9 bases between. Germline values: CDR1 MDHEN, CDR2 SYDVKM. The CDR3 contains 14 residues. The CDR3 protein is CASSLGGVNQPQHF. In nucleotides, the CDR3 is TGTGCCAGCAGTTTGGGAGGGGTCAATCAGCCCCAGCATTTT.

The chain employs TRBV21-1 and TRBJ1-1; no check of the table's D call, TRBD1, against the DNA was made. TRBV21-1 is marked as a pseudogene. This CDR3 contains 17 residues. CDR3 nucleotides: TGTGCCAGCAGCAAAGAAGGGGATAGGGCCGTGGGCACTGAAGCTTTCTTT. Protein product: CASSKEGDRAVGTEAFF.

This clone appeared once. This CDR3 reads CASQGRVYNEQFF. The CDR3 DNA sequence: TGTGCCAGCCAGGGGCGAGTCTACAATGAGCAGTTCTTC. V and J are TRBV6-5 and TRBJ2-1, with D perhaps TRBD1 (6 bases). Germline V CDR1 and CDR2: MNHEY, SVGAGI. Trimming removed 8 bases from V and 3 bases from J, with 11 bases in between. The CDR3 is 13 residues long.